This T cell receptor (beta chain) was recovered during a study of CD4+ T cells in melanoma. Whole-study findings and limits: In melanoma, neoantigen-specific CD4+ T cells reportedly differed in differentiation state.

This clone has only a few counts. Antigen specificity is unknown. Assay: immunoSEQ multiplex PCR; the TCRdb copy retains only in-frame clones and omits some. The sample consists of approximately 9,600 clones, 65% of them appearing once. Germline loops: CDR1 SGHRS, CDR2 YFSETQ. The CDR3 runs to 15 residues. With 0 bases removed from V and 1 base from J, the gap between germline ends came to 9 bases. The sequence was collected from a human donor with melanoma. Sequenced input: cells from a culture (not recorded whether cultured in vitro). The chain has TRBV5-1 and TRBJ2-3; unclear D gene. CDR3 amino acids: CASSLGARGTDTQYF. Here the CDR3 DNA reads TGCGCCAGCAGCTTGGGTGCTAGAGGCACAGATACGCAGTATTTT.